The rows below give T cell receptor beta chains drawn from one sample of a study of T cell responses to AZD1222 COVID-19 vaccine. Assay used: immunoSEQ multiplex PCR; TCRdb lists only in-frame clones, some missing. The sample records approximately 120,000 clones, 80% to 90% being singletons. The sample in question was peripheral blood, obtained 28 days after the second AZD1222 dose. These receptors originate from an adult who received the AZD1222 COVID-19 vaccine. CDR3s include the opening cysteine and the closing phenylalanine or tryptophan. The order of the fields is clone size, J gene, V gene, D gene, CDR3 DNA, CDR3 protein. A D gene is named only where the DNA matches it firmly. Clone size, where shown, is once, few, many, or a class for clones that have expanded.

once	TRBJ1-4	TRBV5-1	.	TGCGCCAGCAGCTCAGGGCCTGGGGAAAAACTGTTTTTT	CASSSGPGEKLFF
.	TRBJ1-3	TRBV28	.	TGTGCCAGCATCTCGGGGGGGCCTGGAAACACCATATATTTT	CASISGGPGNTIYF
.	TRBJ2-7	TRBV15	.	TGTGCCACCAGCAGAGCCGGGACTGGCCTAAAAGAGCAGTACTTC	CATSRAGTGLKEQYF
.	TRBJ2-5	TRBV20-1	.	TGCAGTGCTAGTAGACCCGGGAGACAGGGCCAAGAGACCCAGTACTTC	CSASRPGRQGQETQYF
.	TRBJ2-1	TRBV11-3	.	TGTGCCAGCAGCTTAAGAGACAGCTACAATGAGCAGTTCTTC	CASSLRDSYNEQFF
.	TRBJ2-1	TRBV19	.	TGTGCCAGTAGTACAGGGAACTACAATGAGCAGTTCTTC	CASSTGNYNEQFF
.	TRBJ1-3	TRBV3-1/TRBV3-2	.	TGTGCCAGCAGCGCACAGGTCTCCTCTGGAAACACCATATATTTT	CASSAQVSSGNTIYF
few	TRBJ2-7	TRBV4-2	TRBD2	TGTGCCAGCAGCCAGGCCGCAACGACTAGCGGGGGATTCTACGAGCAGTACTTC	CASSQAATTSGGFYEQYF
.	TRBJ1-1	TRBV4-2	.	TGTGCCAGCAGCCAAGATAAGTTCGGGGTGCACACTGAAGCTTTCTTT	CASSQDKFGVHTEAFF
.	TRBJ1-2	TRBV6-5	TRBD1	TGTGCCAGCAGTTCTGACAGGGCCGGCTATGGCTACACCTTC	CASSSDRAGYGYTF
.	TRBJ1-4	TRBV3-1/TRBV3-2	.	TGTGCCAGCAGCCAATTGATAGGGACTAATGAAAAACTGTTTTTT	CASSQLIGTNEKLFF
.	TRBJ1-1	TRBV5-1	.	TGCGCCAGCAGCTTGAACGGAGAGAACACTGAAGCTTTCTTT	CASSLNGENTEAFF
medium-sized	TRBJ2-7	TRBV6-2/TRBV6-3	TRBD2	TGTGCCAGCAGTGGGAGGACTAGCTCATCCTACGAGCAGTACTTC	CASSGRTSSSYEQYF
once	TRBJ2-7	TRBV10-3	.	TGTGCCACCGAGGATCAGGGGGGAAACTACGAGCAGTACTTC	CATEDQGGNYEQYF
.	TRBJ2-7	TRBV6-2/TRBV6-3	TRBD1	TGTGCCAGCAGTCGGACGACCCGACAGGGCCACGAGCAGTACTTC	CASSRTTRQGHEQYF
once	TRBJ1-5	TRBV18	.	TGTGCCAGCTCCGAAGTCAGTGGCAATCAGCCCCAGCATTTT	CASSEVSGNQPQHF
.	TRBJ2-7	TRBV5-4	.	TGTGCCAGCAGCTTGGCCAACGGGACGAAATACGAGCAGTACTTC	CASSLANGTKYEQYF
.	TRBJ2-5	TRBV5-1	.	TGCGCCAGCAGCCCCATTTCCGGGGGAGGAGGGGAGACCCAGTACTTC	CASSPISGGGGETQYF
few	TRBJ2-7	TRBV6-4	TRBD2	TGTGCCAGCAGTGAGGTAGCGGGGGTCTCCTACGAGCAGTACTTC	CASSEVAGVSYEQYF
.	TRBJ1-2	TRBV19	.	TGTGCCAGTAGTATCCCGGGGACGGACGTCTATGGCTACACCTTC	CASSIPGTDVYGYTF
.	TRBJ2-3	TRBV10-2	TRBD1	TGCGCCAGCAGCTGGGACAGGGTGACAGATACGCAGTATTTT	CASSWDRVTDTQYF
.	TRBJ2-3	TRBV7-9	.	TGTGCCAGCAGCCTCCGGGGGTGGGGAACCACAGATACGCAGTATTTT	CASSLRGWGTTDTQYF
once	TRBJ1-5	TRBV29-1	.	TGCAGCGTCCAACGCGGGTTAGGCAATCAGCCCCAGCATTTT	CSVQRGLGNQPQHF
.	TRBJ2-2	TRBV11-1	.	TGTGCCAGCAAAACAGGGCTGAACACCGGGGAGCTGTTTTTT	CASKTGLNTGELFF
.	TRBJ1-5	TRBV6-5	TRBD1	TGTGCCAGCAGTTTACGACAGGGGGGACGCAATCAGCCCCAGCATTTT	CASSLRQGGRNQPQHF
.	TRBJ2-1	TRBV28	TRBD2	TGTGCCAGCAGACAACTTAGCGGGGCTGCCTACAATGAGCAGTTCTTC	CASRQLSGAAYNEQFF
.	TRBJ1-4	TRBV19	.	TGTGCCAGTAGTATTATGGGGAGCTCAACTAATGAAAAACTGTTTTTT	CASSIMGSSTNEKLFF
.	TRBJ1-2	TRBV9	.	TGTGCCAGCAGCGTAGAATCCCCTCCAGGGCGTAATGGCTACACCTTC	CASSVESPPGRNGYTF
.	TRBJ2-7	TRBV29-1	.	TGCAGCGTTGAAGAAGGGAGCCAGGCGGGCTACGAGCAGTACTTC	CSVEEGSQAGYEQYF
.	TRBJ1-2	TRBV6-5	.	TGTGCCAGCAGTCCCCCATGGGGAACGTATGGCTACACCTTC	CASSPPWGTYGYTF
.	TRBJ1-1	TRBV5-4	.	TGTGCCAGCAGTTCTCCGGCCGGGGTATACACTGAAGCTTTCTTT	CASSSPAGVYTEAFF
.	TRBJ1-4	TRBV10-3	.	TGTGCCATCAGCCCCCAAGTCTCGGGGGAAAAACTGTTTTTT	CAISPQVSGEKLFF
.	TRBJ1-2	TRBV27	.	TGTGCCAGCAGTTTTTCTCGGAGCCCCTATGGCTACACCTTC	CASSFSRSPYGYTF
.	TRBJ2-1	TRBV27	.	TGTGCCAGCAGTTTATCTCCCGGGGGAGGACTCGATGAGCAGTTCTTC	CASSLSPGGGLDEQFF
.	TRBJ2-1	TRBV7-3	.	TGTGCCAGCAGCTTACTGGGACATGGAAACAATGAGCAGTTCTTC	CASSLLGHGNNEQFF
.	TRBJ1-3	TRBV28	TRBD1	TGTGCCAGCAGTCCACAATGGGGCAGGGGGCGCACTGGAAACACCATATATTTT	CASSPQWGRGRTGNTIYF
.	TRBJ2-2	TRBV9	.	TGTGCCAGCAGCGTAGAAGGGAACACCGGGGAGCTGTTTTTT	CASSVEGNTGELFF
.	TRBJ2-1	TRBV19	.	TGTGCCAGTAGTCTCGGACAGAGCTCCTACAATGAGCAGTTCTTC	CASSLGQSSYNEQFF
.	TRBJ2-2	TRBV5-1	.	TGCGCCAGCAGCTTGTCCGACTTTGGGGAGCCCGGGGAGCTGTTTTTT	CASSLSDFGEPGELFF
.	TRBJ1-2	TRBV28	.	TGTGCCAGCAGTTTAGGCAGCTATGGCTACACCTTC	CASSLGSYGYTF
.	TRBJ1-6	TRBV3-1/TRBV3-2	.	TGTGCCAGCAGCCAAGATCCTGCGGGGGCGGACTCACCCCTCCACTTT	CASSQDPAGADSPLHF
.	TRBJ1-3	TRBV4-1	.	TGCGCCAGCAGCCCTCGCGGCAGGCGAAACACCATATATTTT	CASSPRGRRNTIYF
.	TRBJ1-2	TRBV2	.	TGTGCCAGCAGTGAAGGGGGCGCAGCGGTGTTGGGCTACACCTTC	CASSEGGAAVLGYTF
.	TRBJ2-5	TRBV2	TRBD2	TGTGCCAGCAGGGGGGGACTAGCTGCGGAGACCCAGTACTTC	CASRGGLAAETQYF
.	TRBJ1-1	TRBV10-2	TRBD1	TGCGCCAGCAGCATCGACAGGGGGCTTGCTTTCTTT	CASSIDRGLAFF
.	TRBJ1-2	TRBV7-9	.	TGTGCCAGCAGTGGAGGGATCAACTATGGCTACACCTTC	CASSGGINYGYTF
.	TRBJ1-2	TRBV2	TRBD1	TGTGCCAGTGGACAGGGTCCTATATCAAATGGCTACACCTTC	CASGQGPISNGYTF
.	TRBJ1-2	TRBV28	.	TGTGCCAGCAGTTTACAGATAAGTGGCTACACCTTC	CASSLQISGYTF
.	TRBJ2-4	TRBV6-1	.	TGTGCCAGCAGTGAAAAGGTTCCTACGGTTCAGTACTTC	CASSEKVPTVQYF
.	TRBJ1-2	TRBV30	TRBD1	TGTGCCTGGAGAATACAGGGGACTAACTATGGCTACACCTTC	CAWRIQGTNYGYTF
.	TRBJ1-4	TRBV19	.	TGTGCCAGTAGCAAGACCTCAACTAATGAAAAACTGTTTTTT	CASSKTSTNEKLFF
.	TRBJ2-7	TRBV28	TRBD2	TGTGCCAGCAGTTACCTAGCGGGGGGACTTACCTACGAGCAGTACTTC	CASSYLAGGLTYEQYF